This TCR beta chain is from a study of blood T cell repertoires in COVID-19 (dated by TCRdb to the early 2020s). Background on the whole study: Samples from collaborators originated in the United States, Italy and Spain and spanned both the acute and convalescent phases of COVID-19. The prospective study material was composed of cDNA or gDNA derived from T cells, B-cell-depleted T cells, or PBMCs. HLA class I and class II types, where available, came from metadata supplied by the sample provider rather than from assay-based typing. Samples were obtained from the ongoing ImmuneRACE study (first 160 participants) and from 950 to 1,500 subjects provided by 6 global collaborators. A freely available public database, intended as a resource for researchers studying the immune response to SARS-CoV-2, is where the repertoires were released. Nearly every sample came with metadata listing a de-identified subject ID, COVID-19 status, age in years and sex. The dataset comprised deeply sampled blood TCRbeta repertoires from subjects exposed to, actively infected with, or recovered from COVID-19.

Each collaborating institution followed its own protocols to collect whole blood in K2EDTA tubes. For TCRbeta analysis, collaborators shipped samples in one of three forms: frozen whole blood, isolated PBMCs, or DNA extracted from either of those sample types. The cysteine opens and the phenylalanine closes a CDR3 of 13 amino acids. The only DNA kept is the CDR3, 39 bases in frame from the first base. V and J lose 4 bases and 0 bases, and a span of 6 bases separates them. According to the germline V gene, CDR1 reads KGHSH and CDR2 reads LQKENI. The study at large found these results: How much clinical and demographic metadata was included differed by source and by participant, and the metadata was provided uncurated.

As concerns this clone: Its antigen is not yet known. Per-base quality was not reported, and no clone a single base away is much larger than it. Other DNA sequences from this sample encode an identical CDR3 as well.

The immunoSEQ Assay, a bias-controlled multiplex PCR, was used to amplify TCRbeta CDR3 regions from genomic DNA. The published analysis was carried out like this. Within the assay, amplification of reference gene primers was used to estimate how many nucleated cells each sample contained. Sequence reads were collapsed and filtered to measure the absolute abundance of every unique TCRbeta CDR3 rearrangement. For each sample, productive Simpson clonality was calculated as the square root of Simpson's diversity index over productive rearrangements. Drawn from immuneACCESS, this table holds only the in-frame rearrangements with V and J called that TCRdb kept. Clones are partly lost; checked studies trace under half to an unresolved V gene and leave the rest unexplained. V and J calls plus clone size are reproduced from that table; the DNA served to infer D and trimming. Within this sample are 170,000 or so clones, with around four fifths of them counted one time only. The ten largest clonotypes hold less than 3.5% of the sample.

The chain is encoded by TRBV18 joined to TRBJ1-1; TRBD1 is a possible D gene, resting on 6 matching bases. The receptor was isolated from a woman aged 60 to 75 with acute or convalescent COVID-19. The sequencing sample was made of peripheral blood. The nucleotides read TGTGCCAGCTCACAGGGGGTGAACACTGAAGCTTTCTTT. It translates to CASSQGVNTEAFF.